Sequencing of this T cell receptor beta chain was carried out in a study of blood T cell repertoires in COVID-19 (dated by TCRdb to 2018 to 2021). General notes on the study: Samples covering the acute and convalescent phases of COVID-19 were provided by collaborators in the United States, Italy and Spain. The material from the prospective study consisted of cDNA or gDNA derived from T cells, B-cell-depleted T cells, or PBMCs. Subjects who had been exposed to COVID-19, were actively infected with it, or had recovered from it provided the deeply sampled blood TCRbeta repertoires that made up the dataset. The repertoires were released in a freely available public database intended as a resource for research on the immune response to SARS-CoV-2. Samples were obtained from the ongoing ImmuneRACE study (first 160 participants) and from 1,000 to 1,500 subjects provided by 6 global collaborators. Nearly every sample came with metadata listing a de-identified subject ID, COVID-19 status, age in years and sex. Where available, HLA class I and class II types were taken from metadata supplied by the sample provider and were not determined by assay-based typing. Findings and caveats that apply to the study as a whole: Clinical and demographic metadata were provided uncurated, with the amount varying by source and participant.

V lost 6 bases and J lost 4 bases; the stretch between them is 16 bases long. In the germline V gene, CDR1 corresponds to MNHEY and CDR2 to SVGAGI. The CDR3 has 14 amino acids, counting the end cysteine and phenylalanine. The kept DNA is CDR3 alone, 42 bases in frame from the first base. TCRbeta CDR3 regions were amplified from genomic DNA by means of the immunoSEQ Assay, a bias-controlled multiplex PCR. Concerning the study's data processing: Within the assay, amplification of reference gene primers was used to estimate how many nucleated cells each sample contained. To quantify the absolute abundance of each unique TCRbeta CDR3 rearrangement, sequence reads were collapsed and filtered. For each sample, productive Simpson clonality was calculated as the square root of Simpson's diversity index over productive rearrangements. TCRdb re-hosts the immuneACCESS table, in-frame sequences only. Its copies lack some clones; in the studies checked, an unresolved V gene accounts for under half of them, and the cause for the rest is not known. D and trimming come from the DNA, and the V and J calls and clone size come from that table. This sample holds around 620,000 clones; approximately 90% were observed only once. About 0.24% of the sample goes to the ten largest clones.

Details on this clone: Its antigen specificity is not known. Base qualities are missing; no much larger clone stands one base away. This sample includes further DNA sequences coding for the same CDR3.

Collaborating institutions collected whole blood in K2EDTA tubes following their own protocols. Collaborator samples were shipped for TCRbeta analysis as frozen whole blood, isolated PBMCs, or DNA extracted from either sample type. The receptor's source is a woman younger than 35 with acute or convalescent COVID-19. The sequence is built from TRBV6-5 and TRBJ2-7; the D gene is perhaps TRBD1, on 6 matching bases. Sequencing was carried out using peripheral blood. For the CDR3, the sequence is CASSKQGSNYEQYF. The DNA sequence is as follows: TGTGCCAGCAGCAAACAGGGCTCCAATTACGAGCAGTACTTC.